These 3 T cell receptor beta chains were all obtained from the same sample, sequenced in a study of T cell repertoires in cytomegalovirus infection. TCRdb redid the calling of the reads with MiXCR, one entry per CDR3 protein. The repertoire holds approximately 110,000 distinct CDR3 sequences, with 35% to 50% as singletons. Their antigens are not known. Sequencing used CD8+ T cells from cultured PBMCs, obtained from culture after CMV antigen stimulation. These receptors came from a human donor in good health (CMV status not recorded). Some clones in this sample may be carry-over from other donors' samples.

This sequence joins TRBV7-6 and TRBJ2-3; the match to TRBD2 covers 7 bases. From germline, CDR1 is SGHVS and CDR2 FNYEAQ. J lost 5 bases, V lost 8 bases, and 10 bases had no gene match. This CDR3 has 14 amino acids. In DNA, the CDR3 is TGTGCCAGCGGGAGGGGCGATCTGGGAGATACGCAGTATTTT. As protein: CASGRGDLGDTQYF.

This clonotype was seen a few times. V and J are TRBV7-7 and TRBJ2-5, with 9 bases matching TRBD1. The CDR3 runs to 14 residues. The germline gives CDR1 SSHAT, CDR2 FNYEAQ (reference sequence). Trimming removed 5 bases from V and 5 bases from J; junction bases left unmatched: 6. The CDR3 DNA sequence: TGTGCCAGCAGCCTCACCGGGACAGGGGAGACCCAGTACTTC. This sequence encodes CASSLTGTGETQYF.

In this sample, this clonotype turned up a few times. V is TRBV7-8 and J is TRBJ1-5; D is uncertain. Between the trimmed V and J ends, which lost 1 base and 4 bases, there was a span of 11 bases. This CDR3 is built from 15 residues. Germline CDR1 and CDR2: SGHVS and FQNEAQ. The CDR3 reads CASSLGHWLNQPQHF. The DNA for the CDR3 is TGTGCCAGCAGCTTAGGACACTGGTTGAATCAGCCCCAGCATTTT.